This T cell receptor (beta chain) was recovered during a study of radiation and T cells in renal cell carcinoma. Study-level background: Nephrectomy followed 15 Gy stereotactic body radiation by 4 weeks.

The CDR3 is 10 residues long. Trimming left V 8 bases short and J 10 bases short, with 9 bases between. Germline values: CDR1 LNHDA, CDR2 SQIVND (reference sequence). Overall study findings and caveats: Without pretreatment biopsies, baseline tumor clonotype presence was undetermined. In blood, top tumor clones expanded by 2 weeks, shrinking by 4.

Details on this clone: Its antigen remains unidentified.

The assay was immunoSEQ multiplex PCR, and TCRdb's table has in-frame clones only and misses some. The data hold 100,000 to 150,000 clones, with 88% observed a single time. The sample's time point: blood 2 weeks post-SBRT. Documented treatment: 15 Gy SBRT to primary tumor, nephrectomy 4 weeks later. The tumor was a clear cell renal cell carcinoma. The V call is TRBV19, the J call TRBJ1-5; D not resolved. The sequencing used blood, collected from a patient whose treatment included radiotherapy and nephrectomy. The TCR comes from a woman in her 70s with renal cell carcinoma. CDR3 nucleotides: TGTGCCAGTGGACGGGAACCCCAGCATTTT. Amino acids: CASGREPQHF.